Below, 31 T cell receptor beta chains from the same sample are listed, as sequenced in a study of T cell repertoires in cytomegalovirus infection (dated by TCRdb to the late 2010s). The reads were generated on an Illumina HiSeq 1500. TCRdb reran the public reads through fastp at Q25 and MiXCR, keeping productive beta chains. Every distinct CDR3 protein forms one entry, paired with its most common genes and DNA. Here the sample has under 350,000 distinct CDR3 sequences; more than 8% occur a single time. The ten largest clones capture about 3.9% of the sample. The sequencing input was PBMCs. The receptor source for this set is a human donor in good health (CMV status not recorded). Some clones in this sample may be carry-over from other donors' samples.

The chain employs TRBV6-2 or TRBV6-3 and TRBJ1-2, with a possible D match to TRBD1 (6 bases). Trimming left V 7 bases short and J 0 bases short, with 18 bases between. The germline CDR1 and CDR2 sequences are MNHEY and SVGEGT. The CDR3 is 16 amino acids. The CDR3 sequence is CASTQFPDRTNYGYTF. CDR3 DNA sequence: TGTGCCAGCACCCAGTTCCCGGACAGAACTAACTATGGCTACACCTTC.

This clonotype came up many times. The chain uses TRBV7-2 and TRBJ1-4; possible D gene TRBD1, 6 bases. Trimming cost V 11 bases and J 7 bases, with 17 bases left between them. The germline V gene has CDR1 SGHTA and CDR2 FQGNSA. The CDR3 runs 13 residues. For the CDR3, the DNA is TGTGCCTGCGGGGACAAAGCAGGTGAAAAACTGTTTTTT. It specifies CACGDKAGEKLFF.

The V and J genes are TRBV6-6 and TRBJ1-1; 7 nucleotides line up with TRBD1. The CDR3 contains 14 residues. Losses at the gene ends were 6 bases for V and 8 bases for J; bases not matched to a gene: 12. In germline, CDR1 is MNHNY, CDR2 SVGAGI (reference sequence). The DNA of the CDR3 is TGTGCCAGCAGCCCCGGGACAGCGTTCGGGGAAGCTTTCTTT. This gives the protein CASSPGTAFGEAFF.

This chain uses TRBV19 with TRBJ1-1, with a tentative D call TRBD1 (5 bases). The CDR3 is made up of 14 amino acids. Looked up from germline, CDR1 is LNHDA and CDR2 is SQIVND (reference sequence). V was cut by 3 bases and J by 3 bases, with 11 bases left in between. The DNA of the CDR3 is TGTGCCAGTAGTATTTGGGGGTTGGACACTGAAGCTTTCTTT. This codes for CASSIWGLDTEAFF.

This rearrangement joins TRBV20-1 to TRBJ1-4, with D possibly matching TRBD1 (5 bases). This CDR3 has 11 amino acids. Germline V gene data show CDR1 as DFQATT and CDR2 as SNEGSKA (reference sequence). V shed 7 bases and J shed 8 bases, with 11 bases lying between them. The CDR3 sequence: CSVGAGEKLFF. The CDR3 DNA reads TGCAGTGTAGGGGCCGGGGAAAAACTGTTTTTT.

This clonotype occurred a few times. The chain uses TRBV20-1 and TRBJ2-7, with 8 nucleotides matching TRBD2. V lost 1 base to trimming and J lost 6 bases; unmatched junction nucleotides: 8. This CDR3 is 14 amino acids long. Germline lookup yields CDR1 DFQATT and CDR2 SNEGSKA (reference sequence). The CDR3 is CSARGLGAGVEQYF. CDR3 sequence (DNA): TGCAGTGCTAGAGGTCTCGGAGCGGGGGTCGAGCAGTACTTC.

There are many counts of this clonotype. CDR3 amino acids: CASSLGLAGGQADTQYF. CDR3 DNA sequence: TGTGCCAGCAGCTTAGGGCTAGCGGGGGGGCAGGCAGATACGCAGTATTTT. The rearrangement uses TRBV7-2 and TRBJ2-3; the match to TRBD2 covers 12 bases. The trim removed 1 base at V and 4 bases at J, leaving 6 bases unmatched. Germline values: CDR1 SGHTA, CDR2 FQGNSA. The CDR3 sequence is 17 residues long.

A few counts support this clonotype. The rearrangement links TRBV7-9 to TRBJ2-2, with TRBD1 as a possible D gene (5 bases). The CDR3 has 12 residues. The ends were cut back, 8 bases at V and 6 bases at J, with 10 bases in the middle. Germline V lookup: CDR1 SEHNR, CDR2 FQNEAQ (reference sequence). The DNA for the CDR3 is TGTGCCAGCGGGCAGGGCGCCGGGGAGCTGTTTTTT. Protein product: CASGQGAGELFF. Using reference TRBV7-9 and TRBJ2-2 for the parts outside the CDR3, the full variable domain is DTGVSQNPRHKITKRGQNVTFRCDPISEHNRLYWYRQTLGQGPEFLTYFQNEAQLEKSRLLSDRFSAERPKGSFSTLEIQRTEQGDSAMYLCASGQGAGELFFGEGSRLTVL.

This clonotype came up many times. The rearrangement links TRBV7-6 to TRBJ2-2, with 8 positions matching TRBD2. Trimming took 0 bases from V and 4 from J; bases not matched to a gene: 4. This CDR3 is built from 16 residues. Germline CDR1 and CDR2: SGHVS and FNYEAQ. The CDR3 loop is CASSLASLAGTGELFF. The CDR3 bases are TGTGCCAGCAGCTTAGCATCGCTAGCGGGCACCGGGGAGCTGTTTTTT.

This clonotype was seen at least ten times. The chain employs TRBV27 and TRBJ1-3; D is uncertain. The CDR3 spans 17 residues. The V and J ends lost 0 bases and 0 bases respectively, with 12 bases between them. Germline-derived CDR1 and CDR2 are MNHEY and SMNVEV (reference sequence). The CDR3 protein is CASSLSPGPSSGNTIYF. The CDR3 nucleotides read TGTGCCAGCAGTTTATCCCCTGGGCCCAGCTCTGGAAACACCATATATTTT.

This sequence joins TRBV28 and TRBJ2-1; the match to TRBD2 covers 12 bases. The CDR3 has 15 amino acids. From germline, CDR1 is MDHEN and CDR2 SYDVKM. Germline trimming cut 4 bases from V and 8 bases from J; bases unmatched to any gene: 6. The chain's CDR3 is CASSSLAGGLDEQFF. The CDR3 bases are TGTGCCAGCAGTTCCCTAGCGGGAGGGTTGGATGAGCAGTTCTTC.

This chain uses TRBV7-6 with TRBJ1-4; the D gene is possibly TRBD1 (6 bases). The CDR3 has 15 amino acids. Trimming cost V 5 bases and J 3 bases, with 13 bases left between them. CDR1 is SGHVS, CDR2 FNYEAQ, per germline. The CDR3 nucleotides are TGTGCCAGCAGCCCCCGACAGGCGGCTAATGAAAAACTGTTTTTT. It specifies CASSPRQAANEKLFF.

The CDR3 bases are TGTGCCAGCAATCCCCCGGGCACTAGCGGGAGAGGTACAGATACGCAGTATTTT. This encodes CASNPPGTSGRGTDTQYF. The chain has TRBV7-9 and TRBJ2-3; 11 bases map to TRBD2. Germline lookup yields CDR1 SEHNR and CDR2 FQNEAQ (reference sequence). Germline trimming cut 7 bases from V and 3 bases from J; bases unmatched to any gene: 15. The CDR3 is 18 amino acids.

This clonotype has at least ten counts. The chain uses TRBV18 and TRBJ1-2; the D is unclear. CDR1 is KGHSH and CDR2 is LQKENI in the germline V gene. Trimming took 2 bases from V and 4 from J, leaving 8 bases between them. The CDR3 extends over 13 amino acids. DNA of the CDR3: TGTGCCAGCTCACCAGGGCAGACCTATGGCTACACCTTC. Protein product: CASSPGQTYGYTF.

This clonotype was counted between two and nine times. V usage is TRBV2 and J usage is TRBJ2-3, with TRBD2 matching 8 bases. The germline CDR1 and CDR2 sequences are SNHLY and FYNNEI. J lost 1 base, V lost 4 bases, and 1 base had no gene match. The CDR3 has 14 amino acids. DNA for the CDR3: TGTGCCAGCAGTGTTAGCGGGGGCACAGATACGCAGTATTTT. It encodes CASSVSGGTDTQYF. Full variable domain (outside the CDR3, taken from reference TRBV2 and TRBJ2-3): EPEVTQTPSHQVTQMGQEVILRCVPISNHLYFYWYRQILGQKVEFLVSFYNNEISEKSEIFDDQFSVERPDGSNFTLKIRSTKLEDSAMYFCASSVSGGTDTQYFGPGTRLTVL.

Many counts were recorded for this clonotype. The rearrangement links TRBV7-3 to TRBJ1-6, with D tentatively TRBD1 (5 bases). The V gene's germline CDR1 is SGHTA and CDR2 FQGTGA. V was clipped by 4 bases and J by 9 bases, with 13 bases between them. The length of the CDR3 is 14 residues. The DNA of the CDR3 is TGTGCCAGCAGCTCACAGGCTACAGGTTCACCCCTCCACTTT. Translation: CASSSQATGSPLHF.

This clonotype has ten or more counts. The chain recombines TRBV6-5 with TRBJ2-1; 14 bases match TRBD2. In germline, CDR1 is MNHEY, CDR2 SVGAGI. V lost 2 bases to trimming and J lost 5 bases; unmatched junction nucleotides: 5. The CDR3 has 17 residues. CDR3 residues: CASSYLGLAGVDNEQFF. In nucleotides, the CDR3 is TGTGCCAGCAGTTACCTGGGACTAGCGGGGGTGGACAATGAGCAGTTCTTC.

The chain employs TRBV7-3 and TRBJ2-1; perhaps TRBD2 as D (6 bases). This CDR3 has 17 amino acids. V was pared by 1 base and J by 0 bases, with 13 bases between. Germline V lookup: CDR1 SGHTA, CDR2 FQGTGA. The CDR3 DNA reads TGTGCCAGCAGCTTAAGGGGCGGGGCCAGCTCCTACAATGAGCAGTTCTTC. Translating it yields CASSLRGGASSYNEQFF. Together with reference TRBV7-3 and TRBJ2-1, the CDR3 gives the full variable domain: GAGVSQTPSNKVTEKGKYVELRCDPISGHTALYWYRQSLGQGPEFLIYFQGTGAADDSGLPNDRFFAVRPEGSVSTLKIQRTERGDSAVYLCASSLRGGASSYNEQFFGPGTRLTVL.

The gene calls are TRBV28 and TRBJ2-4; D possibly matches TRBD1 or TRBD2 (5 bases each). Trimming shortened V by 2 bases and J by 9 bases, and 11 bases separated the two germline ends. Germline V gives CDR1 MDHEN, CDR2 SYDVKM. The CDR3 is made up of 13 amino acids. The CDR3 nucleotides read TGTGCCAGCAGTTTAGAGGGGCGACGCATTCAGTACTTC. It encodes CASSLEGRRIQYF. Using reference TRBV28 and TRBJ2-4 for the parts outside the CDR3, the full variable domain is DVKVTQSSRYLVKRTGEKVFLECVQDMDHENMFWYRQDPGLGLRLIYFSYDVKMKEKGDIPEGYSVSREKKERFSLILESASTNQTSMYLCASSLEGRRIQYFGAGTRLSVL.

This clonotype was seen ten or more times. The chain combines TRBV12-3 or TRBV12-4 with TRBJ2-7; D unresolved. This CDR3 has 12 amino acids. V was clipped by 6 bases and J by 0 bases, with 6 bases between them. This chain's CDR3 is CASRASSYEQYF. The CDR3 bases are TGTGCCAGCAGGGCGAGCTCCTACGAGCAGTACTTC.

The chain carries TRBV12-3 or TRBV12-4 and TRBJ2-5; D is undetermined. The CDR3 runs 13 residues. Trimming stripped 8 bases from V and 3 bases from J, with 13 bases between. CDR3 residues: CASGQQMEETQYF. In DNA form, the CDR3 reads TGTGCCAGCGGCCAGCAAATGGAAGAGACCCAGTACTTC.

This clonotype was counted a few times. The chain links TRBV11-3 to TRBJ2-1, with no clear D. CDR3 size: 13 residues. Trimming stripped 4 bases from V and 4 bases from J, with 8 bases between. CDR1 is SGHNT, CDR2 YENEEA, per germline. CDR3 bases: TGTGCCAGCAGCTCGACGAGATACAATGAGCAGTTCTTC. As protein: CASSSTRYNEQFF.

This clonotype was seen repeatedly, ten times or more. CDR3 sequence: CATATPPSEQYF. DNA for the CDR3: TGTGCCACCGCCACCCCTCCTAGCGAGCAGTACTTC. The chain carries TRBV7-2 and TRBJ2-7; D is ambiguous. The V end lost 10 bases, the J end lost 6 bases, and 16 bases lay between the germline ends. This CDR3 is built from 12 residues. Germline loops: CDR1 SGHTA, CDR2 FQGNSA.

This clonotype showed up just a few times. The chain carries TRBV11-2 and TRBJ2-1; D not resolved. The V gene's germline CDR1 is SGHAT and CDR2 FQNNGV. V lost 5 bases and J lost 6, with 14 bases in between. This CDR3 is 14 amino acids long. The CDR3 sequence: CASSALAGANEQFF. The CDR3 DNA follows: TGTGCCAGCAGCGCCCTGGCAGGTGCCAATGAGCAGTTCTTC. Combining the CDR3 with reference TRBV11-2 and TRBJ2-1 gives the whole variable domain EAGVAQSPRYKIIEKRQSVAFWCNPISGHATLYWYQQILGQGPKLLIQFQNNGVVDDSQLPKDRFSAERLKGVDSTLKIQPAKLEDSAVYLCASSALAGANEQFFGPGTRLTVL.

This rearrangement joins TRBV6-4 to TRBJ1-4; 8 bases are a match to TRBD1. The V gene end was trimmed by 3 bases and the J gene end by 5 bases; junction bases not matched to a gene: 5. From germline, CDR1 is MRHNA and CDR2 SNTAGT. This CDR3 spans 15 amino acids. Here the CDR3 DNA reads TGTGCCAGCAGTGAAGGACAGGGATCGAATGAAAAACTGTTTTTT. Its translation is CASSEGQGSNEKLFF.

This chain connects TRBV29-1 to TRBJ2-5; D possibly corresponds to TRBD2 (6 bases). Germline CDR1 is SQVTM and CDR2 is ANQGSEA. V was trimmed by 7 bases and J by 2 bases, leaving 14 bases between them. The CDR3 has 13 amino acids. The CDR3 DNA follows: TGCAGCGCCCGGGGGACCCTACAAGAGACCCAGTACTTC. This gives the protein CSARGTLQETQYF.

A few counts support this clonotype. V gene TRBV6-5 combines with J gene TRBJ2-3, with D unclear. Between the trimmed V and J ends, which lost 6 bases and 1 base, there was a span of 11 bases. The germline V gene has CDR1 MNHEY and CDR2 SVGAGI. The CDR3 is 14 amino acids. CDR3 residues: CASRVSWGTDTQYF. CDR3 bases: TGTGCCAGCAGGGTATCCTGGGGCACAGATACGCAGTATTTT.

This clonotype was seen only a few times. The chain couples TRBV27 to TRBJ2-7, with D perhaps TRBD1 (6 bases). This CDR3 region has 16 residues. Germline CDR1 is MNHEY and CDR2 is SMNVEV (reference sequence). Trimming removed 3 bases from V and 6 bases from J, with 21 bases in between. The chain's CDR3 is CASSFRSRQVAGEQYF. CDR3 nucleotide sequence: TGTGCCAGCAGTTTCAGGAGTCGACAGGTCGCTGGCGAGCAGTACTTC.

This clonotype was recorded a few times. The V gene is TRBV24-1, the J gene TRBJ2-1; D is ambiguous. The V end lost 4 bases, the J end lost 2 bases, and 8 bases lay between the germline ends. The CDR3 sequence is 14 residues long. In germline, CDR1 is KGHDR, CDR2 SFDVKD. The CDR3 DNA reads TGTGCCACCAGTGAGCCGGAAGCCTACAATGAGCAGTTCTTC. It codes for CATSEPEAYNEQFF.

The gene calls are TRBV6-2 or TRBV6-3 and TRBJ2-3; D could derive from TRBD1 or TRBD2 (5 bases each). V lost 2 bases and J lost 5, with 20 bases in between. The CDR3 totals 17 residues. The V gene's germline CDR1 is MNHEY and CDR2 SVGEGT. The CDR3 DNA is TGTGCCAGCAGTTACCGCCAGGACGGGGAGAGGGGAGATACGCAGTATTTT. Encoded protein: CASSYRQDGERGDTQYF.

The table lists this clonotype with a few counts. In DNA, the CDR3 is TGTGCCAGCAGTTACTCGACAGCTGCAGACATTCAGTACTTC. Translated, it gives CASSYSTAADIQYF. V is TRBV6-5 and J is TRBJ2-4; TRBD1 might be the D (5 bases). CDR3 size: 14 residues. From germline, CDR1 is MNHEY and CDR2 SVGAGI. The V end lost 0 bases, the J end lost 8 bases, and 11 bases lay between the germline ends.